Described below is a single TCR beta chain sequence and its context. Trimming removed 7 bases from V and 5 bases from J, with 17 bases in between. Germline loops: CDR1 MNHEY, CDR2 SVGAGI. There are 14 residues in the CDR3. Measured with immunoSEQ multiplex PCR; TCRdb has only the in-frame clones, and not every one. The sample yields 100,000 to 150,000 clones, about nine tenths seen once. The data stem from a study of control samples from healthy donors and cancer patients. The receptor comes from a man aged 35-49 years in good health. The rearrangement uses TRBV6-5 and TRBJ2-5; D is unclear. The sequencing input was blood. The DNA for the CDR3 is TGTGCCAGCACCATTAACTTGAGCTCGGAGACCCAGTACTTC. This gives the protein CASTINLSSETQYF.